The present entry profiles one T cell receptor (beta chain) with its context. Its antigen is currently not known. No base qualities exist here, and no much larger clone lies one base off it. The immunoSEQ Assay, a bias-controlled multiplex PCR, was used to amplify TCRbeta CDR3 regions from genomic DNA. The paper's data handling went like this. The number of nucleated cells in each sample was estimated from the amplification of reference gene primers within the assay. To quantify the absolute abundance of each unique TCRbeta CDR3 rearrangement, sequence reads were collapsed and filtered. For each sample, productive Simpson clonality was calculated as the square root of Simpson's diversity index across productive rearrangements. The source is immuneACCESS, and TCRdb retained only in-frame sequences with V and J called. Part of the clones is not carried over; for the studies checked, unresolved V genes explain less than half of this, and the remainder is unexplained. V, J and clone size were drawn from that table, and D and trimming were deduced from the DNA. The table for this sample lists approximately 140,000 clones; roughly 89% of them were counted only once. Together, the top ten hold more than 5% of the sample.

Enrolling through a virtual design, the prospective study's participants ranged in age from roughly 18 to 90 years and lived across some 23 United States geographic areas. Cohort assignment in the prospective study relied on participant-reported clinical history from a screening survey and a study questionnaire. Exposed participants were defined as having been in contact with someone with a PCR-confirmed or clinician-diagnosed COVID-19 case within 2 weeks of study entry. Mobile phlebotomists in the prospective study collected whole blood, serum and a nasopharyngeal or oropharyngeal swab from every participant. Over a roughly two-month period, participants in the prospective study had the option of providing additional blood draws and questionnaires. Prospective study blood samples were shipped either frozen or at room temperature before DNA extraction. The V end gives up 1 base and the J end 6 bases, leaving 8 bases in the junction not matched to a gene. The CDR3 sequence holds 15 residues, the cysteine and phenylalanine included. The kept DNA is CDR3 alone, 45 bases in frame from the first base. The germline V gene (reference sequence) supplies CDR1 LNHDA and CDR2 SQIVND.

This sample is drawn from a study of blood T cell repertoires in COVID-19 (dated by TCRdb to 2018 to 2020). The study in broad terms: The collaborator samples originated in the United States, Italy and Spain and spanned the acute and convalescent phases of COVID-19. Deeply sampled blood TCRbeta repertoires from subjects exposed to, actively infected with, or recovered from COVID-19 were included in the dataset. The repertoires were made available in a free public database intended to serve as a resource for research on the immune response to SARS-CoV-2. A de-identified subject ID, COVID-19 status, age in years and sex were almost always included in the sample metadata. Where available, HLA class I and class II types were taken from metadata supplied by the sample provider and were not determined by assay-based typing. The material from the prospective study consisted of cDNA or gDNA derived from T cells, B-cell-depleted T cells, or PBMCs. The samples were drawn from two sources: the first 160 participants of the ongoing ImmuneRACE study, and 1,000 to 1,500 subjects contributed by 6 global collaborators.

What the study reported, not specific to this receptor: Clinical and demographic metadata were provided uncurated, with the amount varying by source and participant.

The sample comprised PBMCs or T cells enriched from blood (not recorded which). In this chain, TRBV19 is recombined with TRBJ1-2; 7 bases in the junction line up with TRBD1. This receptor was obtained from a woman aged 45-60 years who had been exposed to COVID-19. The DNA sequence is TGTGCCAGTAGTATAGCTCGGGACAGTACGAATGGCTACACCTTC. Translated, this is CASSIARDSTNGYTF.